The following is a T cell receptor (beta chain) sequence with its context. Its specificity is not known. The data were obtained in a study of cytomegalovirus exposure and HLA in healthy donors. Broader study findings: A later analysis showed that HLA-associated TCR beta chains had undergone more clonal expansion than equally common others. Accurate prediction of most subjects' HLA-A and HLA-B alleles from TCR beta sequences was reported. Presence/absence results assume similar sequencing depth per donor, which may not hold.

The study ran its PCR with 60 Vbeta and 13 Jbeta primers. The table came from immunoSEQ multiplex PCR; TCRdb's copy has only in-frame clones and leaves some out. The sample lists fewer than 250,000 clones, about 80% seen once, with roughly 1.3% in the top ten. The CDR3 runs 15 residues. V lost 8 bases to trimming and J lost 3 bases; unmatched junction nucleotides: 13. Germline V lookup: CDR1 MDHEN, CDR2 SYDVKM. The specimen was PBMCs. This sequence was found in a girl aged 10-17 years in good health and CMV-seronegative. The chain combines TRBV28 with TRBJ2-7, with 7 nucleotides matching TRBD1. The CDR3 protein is CASASGQQNDYEQYF. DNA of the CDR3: TGTGCCAGCGCCTCGGGACAGCAAAACGACTACGAGCAGTACTTC.